The present T cell receptor beta chain was sequenced within a study of blood T cell repertoires in COVID-19. The germline V gene encodes CDR1 MNHEY and CDR2 SVGAGI. The CDR3 loop spans 14 amino acids. The junction had 9 bases not matched to a gene; V was cut back by 6 bases and J by 5 bases. In the authors' workflow: Reference gene primer amplification gave estimated nucleated cell counts. Some clones are missing from TCRdb's copy, which holds only in-frame ones; the method was immunoSEQ multiplex PCR. The V and J calls and clone size are taken from that table; D and trimming were inferred from the DNA. The sample holds some 230,000 clones, under 90% seen once.

The V call is TRBV6-5, the J call TRBJ2-5, with 7 bases matching TRBD1. The sequencing input was peripheral blood. The origin of this receptor is a woman aged 55-70 years who had recovered from COVID-19. The CDR3 DNA follows: TGTGCCAGCAGCTTGACAGGGCTGGTGGAGACCCAGTACTTC. The encoded protein is CASSLTGLVETQYF.